The T cell receptor (beta chain) under discussion was sequenced for a study of blood T cells in healthy people across ages. This clonotype showed up just a few times. Its matching antigen is unknown. CDR1 LGHDT and CDR2 YNNKEL come from the germline V gene (reference sequence). CDR3 size: 15 residues. The V end was cut by 4 bases, the J end by 3 bases, with 16 bases between. Findings and caveats of the study: In these data, TCR beta diversity tracked strongly with naive T cell percentage.

Alongside a J-beta primer mix, a sample-barcoded 5' primer served in a second PCR lasting roughly 7 to 11 cycles. All cDNA molecules were each tagged by a template-switch adaptor with 12 random nucleotides. TCRdb processed the 5' RACE reads anew with MiXCR; each CDR3 protein has one entry. There are 1.6 million or so distinct CDR3 sequences in the sample; 34% occur only once, and roughly 12% lies in the top ten. The chain joins TRBV3-1 to TRBJ2-7, with D tentatively TRBD2 (5 bases). The receptor was derived from a woman in her 30s in good health. Sequencing used blood. CDR3 bases: TGTGCCAGCAGCCTTGTTTCGGAGGCGGTCTACGAGCAGTACTTC. This codes for CASSLVSEAVYEQYF.